This T cell receptor (beta chain) was recovered during a study of blood T cell repertoires in COVID-19. Study information: The origin of the acute and convalescent COVID-19 samples was the United States, Italy and Spain. The cDNA or gDNA used as material had been derived from T cells, B-cell-depleted T cells, or PBMCs.

The CDR3 has 17 amino acids. Trimming removed 0 bases at V and 0 bases at J, with 14 bases between. Germline lookup yields CDR1 MGHRA and CDR2 YSYEKL. The assay was immunoSEQ multiplex PCR, and TCRdb's table has in-frame clones only and misses some. The sample lists about 230,000 clones, 70% to 90% occurring once. The receptor was isolated from a man aged 50-60 years with COVID-19, enrolled during active disease. Source material: peripheral blood. This rearrangement joins TRBV4-1 to TRBJ1-1; the D is unclear. The CDR3 DNA follows: TGCGCCAGCAGCCAAGATGAGGAGGGCCCTATGAACACTGAAGCTTTCTTT. This sequence encodes CASSQDEEGPMNTEAFF.